This T cell receptor beta chain was retrieved from a study of identical twins' blood T cells. This clonotype was detected only a few times. One entry per CDR3 protein, called by TCRdb with MiXCR from the 5' RACE reads. The sample consists of 350,000 to 400,000 distinct CDR3 sequences, more than 25% of them appearing once. This CDR3 spans 14 amino acids. Trimming pared 4 bases from V and 4 bases from J, leaving 14 bases between. Looked up from germline, CDR1 is SQVTM and CDR2 is ANQGSEA. The chain carries TRBV29-1 and TRBJ2-1; weak D call: TRBD1 (6 bases). The sequence derives from a woman between 18 and 55 years old in good health. The sequenced sample consisted of PBMCs. The CDR3 coding sequence is TGCAGCGTTGGGGAAGGGACACTTTACAATGAGCAGTTCTTC. Translation: CSVGEGTLYNEQFF.